The 32 T cell receptor beta chains given below trace back to one sample, sequenced in a study of early T cells in non-severe SARS-CoV-2 infection (TCRdb year 2021). Library prep was done by 5' RACE. The sequencing machine was a NextSeq 500. TCRdb passed the public sequencing reads through fastp at Q25 and MiXCR, retaining productive beta sequences. Rows matching on CDR3 protein sequence are summarized as one entry with the most common DNA and genes. This sample comprises roughly 75,000 distinct CDR3 sequences, more than 9% of them detected only once. The top ten clones comprise 4.8% of the sample. Material for sequencing was whole blood. These receptors all come from an adult who was a healthcare worker with PCR-confirmed SARS-CoV-2 infection or an uninfected control (not recorded which).

This clonotype showed up many times. The chain uses TRBV10-2 and TRBJ2-1; 11 bases agree with TRBD2. Germline CDR1 and CDR2: WSHSY and SAAADI. Trimming cost V 6 bases and J 8 bases; bases outside gene matches: 9. The length of the CDR3 is 15 residues. The CDR3 protein is CASRLGTSGRDEQFF. The DNA for the CDR3 is TGCGCCAGCAGACTCGGGACTAGCGGTAGAGATGAGCAGTTCTTC.

The sample holds a few counts of this clonotype. The V call is TRBV9, the J call TRBJ2-1; no definite D call. The CDR3 sequence is 15 residues long. Germline V gene sequence: CDR1 SGDLS, CDR2 YYNGEE. V was shortened by 0 bases and J by 6 bases, with 13 bases between the two germline ends. The CDR3 reads CASSVELLTPNEQFF. CDR3 DNA sequence: TGTGCCAGCAGCGTAGAGTTGCTAACCCCCAATGAGCAGTTCTTC.

This clonotype occurred many times. V and J are TRBV15 and TRBJ2-7; D might be TRBD2 (5 bases). There are 13 residues in the CDR3. Between the trimmed V and J ends, which lost 4 bases and 6 bases, there was a span of 13 bases. CDR1 and CDR2 from the germline V gene are LNHNV and YYDKDF (reference sequence). This chain's CDR3 is CATSIGLLGEQYF. The CDR3 DNA is TGTGCCACCAGCATCGGACTGCTGGGCGAGCAGTACTTC. Based on the CDR3 plus reference TRBV15 and TRBJ2-7, the full variable domain is DAMVIQNPRYQVTQFGKPVTLSCSQTLNHNVMYWYQQKSSQAPKLLFHYYDKDFNNEADTPDNFQSRRPNTSFCFLDIRSPGLGDTAMYLCATSIGLLGEQYFGPGTRLTVT.

V is TRBV30 and J is TRBJ2-7, with 9 bases lining up with TRBD1. J lost 3 bases, V lost 0 bases, and 9 bases had no gene match. This CDR3 region has 16 residues. Germline assignment: CDR1 GTSNPN and CDR2 SVGIG (reference sequence). CDR3 sequence (DNA): TGTGCCTGGAGTGTTCGCACAGGGGGCTTCGTCTACGAGCAGTACTTC. It translates to CAWSVRTGGFVYEQYF.

V gene TRBV7-6 combines with J gene TRBJ2-7; TRBD1 agrees at 8 bases. The CDR3 spans 15 residues. Per germline, CDR1 SGHVS and CDR2 FNYEAQ. V shed 0 bases, J shed 2 bases, and the junction held 3 bases outside the gene matches. The CDR3 DNA reads as TGTGCCAGCAGCTTAGCTACGGACAGGGCCTACGAGCAGTACTTC. Protein product: CASSLATDRAYEQYF.

This clonotype has a count of ten or more. The chain couples TRBV7-9 to TRBJ2-2, with D possibly TRBD2 on 6 matching bases. The CDR3 runs 16 residues. V gave up 5 bases and J gave up 4 bases, with 17 bases separating them. CDR1 and CDR2 (germline): SEHNR, FQNEAQ (reference sequence). The CDR3 loop reads CASSPPLSGSTGELFF. The DNA for the CDR3 is TGTGCCAGCAGCCCGCCGCTTAGCGGCTCCACCGGGGAGCTGTTTTTT.

Ten or more counts support this clonotype. The V and J genes are TRBV19 and TRBJ2-7; TRBD2 agrees at 8 bases. CDR1 and CDR2 (germline): LNHDA, SQIVND (reference sequence). V lost 6 bases and J lost 3; bases outside the gene matches: 4. The CDR3 length is 13 residues. CDR3 in DNA: TGTGCCAGTAGCCGGGAGGGGGGCTACGAGCAGTACTTC. Its translation: CASSREGGYEQYF.

The genes are TRBV2 and TRBJ1-1; TRBD1 aligns across 7 bases. Germline assignment: CDR1 SNHLY and CDR2 FYNNEI. With 4 bases clipped from V and 8 bases from J, the junction kept 13 bases outside the gene matches. The CDR3 runs to 15 residues. The CDR3 bases are TGTGCCAGCAGTGCAGTCACAGGGGATTTTTCAGAAGCTTTCTTT. Translation gives CASSAVTGDFSEAFF.

This clonotype was recorded many times. The V call is TRBV6-1, the J call TRBJ1-4, with D possibly matching TRBD1 (5 bases). The CDR3 spans 16 residues. CDR1 is MNHNS, CDR2 SASEGT, per germline. Trimming cost V 5 bases and J 8 bases, with 21 bases left between them. CDR3 nucleotide sequence: TGTGCCAGCAGTCCCTCCTCGGGGGGTTTTGGCGAAAAACTGTTTTTT. This gives the protein CASSPSSGGFGEKLFF.

This clonotype occurred many times. This chain's CDR3 is CSARAGRTTAKNIQYF. The CDR3 DNA sequence: TGCAGTGCTAGAGCGGGCAGGACAACCGCCAAAAACATTCAGTACTTC. The chain joins TRBV20-1 to TRBJ2-4; D possibly corresponds to TRBD1 (5 bases). The CDR3 is made up of 16 amino acids. V lost 1 base, J lost 1 base, and 14 bases lay in between. Germline loops: CDR1 DFQATT, CDR2 SNEGSKA (reference sequence).

This clonotype appeared many times. The genes are TRBV15 and TRBJ2-7, with 7 positions matching TRBD2. Germline CDR1 and CDR2: LNHNV and YYDKDF (reference sequence). The CDR3 spans 15 residues. The V segment lost 0 bases and the J segment 5 bases; nucleotides outside the gene matches: 7. CDR3 DNA sequence: TGTGCCACCAGCAGAGATAGGGAGGGAAGGAACGAGCAGTACTTC. Translation: CATSRDREGRNEQYF. The whole variable domain, filled in from reference TRBV15 and TRBJ2-7, reads DAMVIQNPRYQVTQFGKPVTLSCSQTLNHNVMYWYQQKSSQAPKLLFHYYDKDFNNEADTPDNFQSRRPNTSFCFLDIRSPGLGDTAMYLCATSRDREGRNEQYFGPGTRLTVT.

In this sample, this clonotype turned up many times. The J gene is TRBJ2-5, the V gene TRBV2, with TRBD2 as a possible D gene (6 bases). Germline-derived CDR1 and CDR2 are SNHLY and FYNNEI. V dropped 6 bases and J dropped 2 bases, with 10 bases sitting between them. This CDR3 is built from 13 residues. The DNA for the CDR3 is TGTGCCAGCAGACGGGCGGGACAAGAGACCCAGTACTTC. This gives the protein CASRRAGQETQYF.

In DNA, the CDR3 is TGCAGTGCTAGAGATGAAGTCCAGGGGGGAAGATCACCCCTCCACTTT. This gives the protein CSARDEVQGGRSPLHF. The chain employs TRBV20-1 and TRBJ1-6, with TRBD1 identical over 7 bases. Trimming cost V 0 bases and J 10 bases; bases outside gene matches: 12. This CDR3 has 16 amino acids. The germline gives CDR1 DFQATT, CDR2 SNEGSKA (reference sequence).

The CDR3 protein is CSAREYQQFF. CDR3 nucleotides: TGCAGTGCTAGAGAGTACCAACAGTTCTTC. The chain recombines TRBV20-1 with TRBJ2-1, with D uncertain. CDR1 is DFQATT, CDR2 SNEGSKA, per germline (reference sequence). CDR3 length: 10 residues. The V end lost 0 bases, the J end lost 13 bases, and 7 bases lay between the germline ends.

V is TRBV5-8 and J is TRBJ1-6, with 8 bases matching TRBD1. This CDR3 is 15 amino acids long. V dropped 4 bases and J dropped 10; count of bases not matched to a gene: 10. Germline V gene lookup returns CDR1 SGHTS and CDR2 YDEGEE. The CDR3 DNA is TGTGCCAGCAGCATCCGACAGGGGTGGTGGTCACCCCTCCACTTT. Translation gives CASSIRQGWWSPLHF.

The rearrangement joins TRBV10-3 to TRBJ2-3; D is uncertain. The CDR3 spans 12 residues. V shed 8 bases and J shed 6 bases, with 12 bases lying between them. The germline V gene has CDR1 ENHRY and CDR2 SYGVKD. The CDR3 nucleotides read TGTGCCATCTCCGCGGACCCGGATACGCAGTATTTT. It is translated as CAISADPDTQYF.

This clonotype was detected many times. The rearrangement links TRBV5-4 to TRBJ2-7; 11 nucleotides line up with TRBD1. The junction had 6 bases not matched to a gene; V was cut back by 4 bases and J by 3 bases. Germline CDR1 reads SGHNT; CDR2 reads YYREEE (reference sequence). This CDR3 spans 15 amino acids. The CDR3 is CASSLPGQGVYEQYF. Here the CDR3 DNA reads TGTGCCAGCAGCCTTCCGGGACAGGGGGTCTACGAGCAGTACTTC.

The rearrangement joins TRBV20-1 to TRBJ2-3; TRBD2 matches 7 bases. Germline V lookup: CDR1 DFQATT, CDR2 SNEGSKA (reference sequence). The CDR3 contains 14 residues. Trimming at V came to 1 base and at J to 4 bases, leaving 5 bases not matched to a gene. In nucleotides, the CDR3 is TGCAGTGCTAGAGGGGGAGGGCCGTCAGATACGCAGTATTTT. It yields the protein CSARGGGPSDTQYF.

In this sample, this clonotype turned up many times. In DNA form, the CDR3 reads TGTGCCAGCAGCTCCCGGACCGACGAGCAGTACTTC. Its protein product is CASSSRTDEQYF. The J gene is TRBJ2-7, the V gene TRBV5-4; D gene uncertain. The CDR3 has 12 amino acids. V was cut by 3 bases and J by 5 bases, with 9 bases left in between. Germline V CDR1 and CDR2: SGHNT, YYREEE (reference sequence).

V and J are TRBV7-6 and TRBJ2-7; the match to TRBD1 covers 8 bases. Germline CDR1 is SGHVS and CDR2 is FNYEAQ. V shed 4 bases and J 7 bases; nucleotides not matched to a gene: 12. The CDR3 has 15 amino acids. The CDR3 nucleotides are TGTGCCAGCAGCTATGGACAGGGAAGGATAACGGAGCAGTACTTC. As protein: CASSYGQGRITEQYF.

This clonotype was counted at least ten times. The rearrangement uses TRBV27 and TRBJ2-2; D call uncertain. The CDR3 totals 13 residues. Trimming stripped 3 bases from V and 3 bases from J, with 5 bases between. Germline-derived CDR1 and CDR2 are MNHEY and SMNVEV (reference sequence). The chain's CDR3 is CASSLTYTGELFF. The CDR3 DNA reads TGTGCCAGCAGTTTGACGTACACCGGGGAGCTGTTTTTT.

This clonotype occurred once. The chain carries TRBV20-1 and TRBJ2-1; D ambiguous. Germline V gene data show CDR1 as DFQATT and CDR2 as SNEGSKA (reference sequence). The CDR3 covers 11 residues. The germline V and J ends were trimmed by 4 bases and 4 bases, with 5 bases remaining between them. CDR3 amino acids: CSATGYNEQFF. In DNA, the CDR3 is TGCAGTGCTACAGGTTACAATGAGCAGTTCTTC.

V is TRBV27 and J is TRBJ1-1, with D maybe TRBD1 (5 bases). Trimming shortened V by 6 bases and J by 5 bases, and 19 bases separated the two germline ends. The germline gives CDR1 MNHEY, CDR2 SMNVEV (reference sequence). This CDR3 region has 15 residues. The CDR3 loop is CASRSPSGSWTEAFF. The CDR3 DNA follows: TGTGCCAGCAGATCACCCTCAGGGTCGTGGACTGAAGCTTTCTTT.

This clonotype was found many times. V is TRBV12-3 or TRBV12-4 and J is TRBJ2-7, with D perhaps being TRBD1 or TRBD2 (5 bases each). The CDR3 has 13 amino acids. Trimming cost V 6 bases and J 7 bases, with 16 bases left between them. The CDR3 bases are TGTGCCAGCAGCTTGGGGCCTTTAGCGGAGCAGTACTTC. This sequence encodes CASSLGPLAEQYF.

This clonotype was seen many times. The CDR3 loop reads CASSLGGGLEQFF. As DNA, the CDR3 is TGTGCCAGCAGCTTGGGTGGCGGGCTCGAGCAGTTCTTC. V usage is TRBV11-3 and J usage is TRBJ2-1, with D possibly matching TRBD2 (5 bases). The V gene lost 3 bases and the J gene lost 10 bases, with 13 bases spanning the gap. In germline, CDR1 is SGHNT, CDR2 YENEEA. The CDR3 covers 13 residues.

This clonotype was counted many times. The rearrangement links TRBV6-1 to TRBJ1-5; D gene unclear. This CDR3 contains 13 residues. Germline V gene data show CDR1 as MNHNS and CDR2 as SASEGT. V dropped 9 bases and J dropped 6 bases, with 15 bases sitting between them. The CDR3, as DNA: TGTGCCAGGGCAGAAGGGCTGGGTCAGCCCCAGCATTTT. It translates to CARAEGLGQPQHF.

The V and J genes are TRBV29-1 and TRBJ2-2, with D hard to call. The CDR3 totals 13 residues. V was shortened by 4 bases and J by 2 bases, with 8 bases between the two germline ends. Germline V gives CDR1 SQVTM, CDR2 ANQGSEA. CDR3 bases: TGCAGCGTTGGTCAGGTCAACACCGGGGAGCTGTTTTTT. Amino acids: CSVGQVNTGELFF.

Many counts were recorded for this clonotype. The gene calls are TRBV29-1 and TRBJ2-2; D unresolved. Germline V gene data show CDR1 as SQVTM and CDR2 as ANQGSEA. With 4 bases removed from V and 5 bases from J, the gap between germline ends came to 14 bases. CDR3 length: 14 residues. Written as DNA, the CDR3 is TGCAGCGTTGTACCCGTTTGGAGTACCGGGGAGCTGTTTTTT. Its protein is CSVVPVWSTGELFF.

This clonotype was seen ten or more times. The rearrangement joins TRBV4-1 to TRBJ2-5, with 10 positions matching TRBD2. Trimming took 5 bases from V and 4 from J; bases not matched to a gene: 13. This CDR3 contains 17 residues. Looked up from germline, CDR1 is MGHRA and CDR2 is YSYEKL. The CDR3 DNA is TGCGCCAGCAGCGTATTCTGGGTAGCGGGAGGAAGAGAGACCCAGTACTTC. Translated: CASSVFWVAGGRETQYF.

There are a few counts of this clonotype. V is TRBV28 and J is TRBJ2-3; D not certain. The length of the CDR3 is 13 residues. Germline loops: CDR1 MDHEN, CDR2 SYDVKM. V dropped 2 bases and J dropped 5 bases, with 8 bases sitting between them. The CDR3 protein is CASSLIAQDTQYF. DNA for the CDR3: TGTGCCAGCAGTTTAATAGCTCAAGATACGCAGTATTTT.

This clonotype was detected ten times or more. The chain employs TRBV6-1 and TRBJ2-3; possibly TRBD1 for D (6 bases). Per germline, CDR1 MNHNS and CDR2 SASEGT. The CDR3 extends over 16 amino acids. The V and J ends lost 3 bases and 3 bases respectively, with 16 bases between them. CDR3 region: CASSDPQGSPTDTQYF. The CDR3, as DNA: TGTGCCAGCAGTGACCCACAGGGATCCCCTACAGATACGCAGTATTTT.

This clonotype was seen only a few times. V usage is TRBV6-5 and J usage is TRBJ2-3; possibly TRBD2 for D (5 bases). CDR3 length: 16 residues. Per germline, CDR1 MNHEY and CDR2 SVGAGI. V lost 5 bases, J lost 2 bases, and 17 bases lay in between. CDR3 nucleotides: TGTGCCAGCAGTCGGTCGGGAAAATCCCCCACAGATACGCAGTATTTT. Protein: CASSRSGKSPTDTQYF.